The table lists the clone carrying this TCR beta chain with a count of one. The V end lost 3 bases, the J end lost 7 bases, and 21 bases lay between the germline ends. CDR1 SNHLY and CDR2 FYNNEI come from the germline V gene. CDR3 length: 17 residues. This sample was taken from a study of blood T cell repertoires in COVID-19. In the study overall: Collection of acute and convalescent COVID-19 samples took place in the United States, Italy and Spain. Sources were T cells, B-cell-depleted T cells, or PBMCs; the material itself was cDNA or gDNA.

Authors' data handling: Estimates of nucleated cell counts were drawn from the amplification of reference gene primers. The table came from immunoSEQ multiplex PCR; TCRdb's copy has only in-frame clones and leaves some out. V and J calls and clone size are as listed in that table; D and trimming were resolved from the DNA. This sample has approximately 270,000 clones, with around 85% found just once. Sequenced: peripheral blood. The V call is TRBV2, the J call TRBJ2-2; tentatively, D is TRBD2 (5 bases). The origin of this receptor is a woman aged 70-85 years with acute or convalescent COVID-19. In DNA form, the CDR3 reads TGTGCCAGCAGTGATCCTGGACTTATAGGGTCGGACGGGGAGCTGTTTTTT. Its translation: CASSDPGLIGSDGELFF. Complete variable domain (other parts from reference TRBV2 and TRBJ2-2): EPEVTQTPSHQVTQMGQEVILRCVPISNHLYFYWYRQILGQKVEFLVSFYNNEISEKSEIFDDQFSVERPDGSNFTLKIRSTKLEDSAMYFCASSDPGLIGSDGELFFGEGSRLTVL.